The subject of this entry is one T cell receptor beta chain. The antigen is unknown. The V end lost 4 bases, the J end lost 4 bases, and 15 bases lay between the germline ends. CDR3 length: 14 amino acids. Germline assignment: CDR1 SGDLS and CDR2 YYNGEE. The sample comes from a study of cytomegalovirus exposure and HLA in healthy donors. Study findings and constraints: Apart from CMV serostatus, no immune exposure information was available.

13 Jbeta primers and 60 Vbeta primers were used for the PCR. The protocol was immunoSEQ multiplex PCR, while the TCRdb copy is restricted to in-frame clones and leaves out a portion. The repertoire includes hundreds of thousands of clones, roughly 80% of them detected once, and approximately 3.8% sits in the top ten. The chain links TRBV9 to TRBJ2-7, with D possibly matching TRBD1 (6 bases). Sequenced sample: PBMCs. This TCR was recovered from a male donor in good health and CMV-seronegative. The DNA of the CDR3 is TGTGCCAGCAGCTCCGGGACACGGGTTTACGAGCAGTACTTC. Translating gives CASSSGTRVYEQYF.